One and the same sample provided the 2 T cell receptor beta chains below, sequenced in a study of blood T cell repertoires in COVID-19. Some clones are missing from TCRdb's copy, which holds only in-frame ones; the method was immunoSEQ multiplex PCR. The data show 150,000 to 200,000 clones, 80% seen once. The sequenced sample was PBMCs or T cells enriched from blood (not recorded which). These receptors originate from a woman between 55 and 75 years old who had recovered from COVID-19.

The V call is TRBV3-1 (or the pseudogene TRBV3-2), the J call TRBJ2-7, with D maybe TRBD2 (6 bases). Germline-derived CDR1 and CDR2 are LGHDT and YNNKEL (reference sequence). This CDR3 spans 16 amino acids. The germline V and J ends were trimmed by 2 bases and 3 bases, with 17 bases remaining between them. CDR3 nucleotide sequence: TGTGCCAGCAGCCAACCCCCCGGGACTGGTGACTACGAGCAGTACTTC. Its protein product is CASSQPPGTGDYEQYF.

A remark on this clone: Sequence at one end of the junction differs from germline and may be a read error. V and J are TRBV6-5 and TRBJ1-5; no clear D. Germline values: CDR1 MNHEY, CDR2 SVGAGI. The CDR3 is made up of 15 amino acids. This chain's CDR3 is CAISYDINSNQPQHF. DNA of the CDR3: TGTGCCATCAGTTACGACATCAATAGCAATCAGCCCCAGCATTTT.